This T cell receptor beta chain came from a study of blood T cell repertoires in COVID-19. This CDR3 is built from 14 residues. The V end was cut by 1 base, the J end by 1 base, with 8 bases between. The germline V gene encodes CDR1 SGHRS and CDR2 YFSETQ. Measured with immunoSEQ multiplex PCR; TCRdb has only the in-frame clones, and not every one. There are roughly 310,000 clones in the sample; roughly 90% occur only once, and roughly 2.6% lies in the top ten. Sequencing used PBMCs or T cells enriched from blood (not recorded which). This chain uses TRBV5-1 with TRBJ1-1; D not certain. This TCR was recovered from a man aged 60 to 75 who had recovered from COVID-19. The CDR3 DNA reads as TGCGCCAGCAGCTTGTCGCGGCAGAACACTGAAGCTTTCTTT. Its protein product is CASSLSRQNTEAFF.